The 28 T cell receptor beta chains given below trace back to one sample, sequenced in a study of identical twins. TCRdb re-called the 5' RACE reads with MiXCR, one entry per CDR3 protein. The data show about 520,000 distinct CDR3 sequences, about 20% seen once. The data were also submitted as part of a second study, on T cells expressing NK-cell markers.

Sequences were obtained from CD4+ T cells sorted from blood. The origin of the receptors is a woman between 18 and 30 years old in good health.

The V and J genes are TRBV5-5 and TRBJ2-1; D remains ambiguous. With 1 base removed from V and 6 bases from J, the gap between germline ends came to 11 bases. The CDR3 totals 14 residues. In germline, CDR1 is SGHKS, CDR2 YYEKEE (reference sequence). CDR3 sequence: CASSLSPRPNEQFF. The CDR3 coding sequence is TGTGCCAGCAGCTTGTCGCCTCGCCCCAATGAGCAGTTCTTC.

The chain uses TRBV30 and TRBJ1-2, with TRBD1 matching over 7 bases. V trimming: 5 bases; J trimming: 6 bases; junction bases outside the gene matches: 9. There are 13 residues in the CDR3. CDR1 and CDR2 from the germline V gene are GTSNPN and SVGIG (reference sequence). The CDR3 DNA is TGTGCCTGGGGCGACAGGGTCCGGAATGGCTACACCTTC. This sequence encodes CAWGDRVRNGYTF.

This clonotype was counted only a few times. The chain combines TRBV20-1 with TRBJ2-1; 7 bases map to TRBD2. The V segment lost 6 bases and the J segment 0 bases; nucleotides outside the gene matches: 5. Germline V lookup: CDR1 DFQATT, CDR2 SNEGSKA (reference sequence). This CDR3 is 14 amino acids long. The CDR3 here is CSASGLLSYNEQFF. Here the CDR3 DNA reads TGCAGTGCGTCGGGACTACTCTCCTACAATGAGCAGTTCTTC.

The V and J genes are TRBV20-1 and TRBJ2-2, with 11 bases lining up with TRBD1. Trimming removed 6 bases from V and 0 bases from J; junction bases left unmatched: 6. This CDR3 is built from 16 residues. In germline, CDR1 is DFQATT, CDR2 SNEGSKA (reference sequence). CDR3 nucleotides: TGCAGTGCCCCCGGACAGGGGGCATCGAACACCGGGGAGCTGTTTTTT. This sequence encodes CSAPGQGASNTGELFF.

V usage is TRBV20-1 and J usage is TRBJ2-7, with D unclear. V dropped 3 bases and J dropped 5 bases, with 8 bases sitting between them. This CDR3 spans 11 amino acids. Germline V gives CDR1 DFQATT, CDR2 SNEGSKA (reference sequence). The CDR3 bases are TGCAGTGCTAGTAAGGGAAACGAGCAGTACTTC. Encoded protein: CSASKGNEQYF.

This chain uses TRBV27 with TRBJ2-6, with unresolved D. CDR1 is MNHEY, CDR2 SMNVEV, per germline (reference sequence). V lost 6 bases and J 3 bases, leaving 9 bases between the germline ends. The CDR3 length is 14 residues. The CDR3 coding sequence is TGTGCCAGCAGGAGTCCGCATGGGGCCAACGTCCTGACTTTC. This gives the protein CASRSPHGANVLTF.

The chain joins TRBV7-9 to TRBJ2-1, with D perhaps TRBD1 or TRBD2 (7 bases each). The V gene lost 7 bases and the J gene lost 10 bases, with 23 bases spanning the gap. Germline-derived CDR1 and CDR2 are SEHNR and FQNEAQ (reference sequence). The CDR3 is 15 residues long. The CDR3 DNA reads TGTGCCAGCAACGGAGGGGGCGGGAGTAGGGAAGAGCAGTTCTTC. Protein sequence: CASNGGGGSREEQFF.

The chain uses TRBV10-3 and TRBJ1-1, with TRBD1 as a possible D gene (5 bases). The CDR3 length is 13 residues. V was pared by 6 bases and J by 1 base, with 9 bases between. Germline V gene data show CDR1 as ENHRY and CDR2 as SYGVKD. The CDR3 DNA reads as TGTGCCATCAGGACTGACAGGAACACTGAAGCTTTCTTT. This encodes CAIRTDRNTEAFF.

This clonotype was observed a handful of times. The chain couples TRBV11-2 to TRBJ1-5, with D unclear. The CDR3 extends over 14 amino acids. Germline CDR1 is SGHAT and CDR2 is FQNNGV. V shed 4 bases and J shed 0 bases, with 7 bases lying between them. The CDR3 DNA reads TGTGCCAGCAGCTCCACGAATAGCAATCAGCCCCAGCATTTT. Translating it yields CASSSTNSNQPQHF.

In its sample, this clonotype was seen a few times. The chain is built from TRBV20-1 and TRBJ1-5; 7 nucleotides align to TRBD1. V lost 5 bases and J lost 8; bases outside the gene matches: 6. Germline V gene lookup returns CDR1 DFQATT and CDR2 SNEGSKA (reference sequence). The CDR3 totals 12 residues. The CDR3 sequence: CSAGRGREPQHF. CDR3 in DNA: TGCAGTGCTGGAAGGGGGCGGGAGCCCCAGCATTTT.

CDR3 region: CASSVGTGLSAYEQYF. The CDR3 DNA reads as TGTGCCAGCAGCGTAGGTACCGGGCTTTCGGCCTACGAGCAGTACTTC. The gene calls are TRBV9 and TRBJ2-7; unclear D gene. CDR1 and CDR2 (germline): SGDLS, YYNGEE. Trimming stripped 0 bases from V and 2 bases from J, with 15 bases between. This CDR3 is 16 amino acids long.

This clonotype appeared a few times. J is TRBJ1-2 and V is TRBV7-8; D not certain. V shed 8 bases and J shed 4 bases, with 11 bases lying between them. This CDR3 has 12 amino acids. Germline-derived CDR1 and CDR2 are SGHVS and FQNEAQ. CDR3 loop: CASGEWGYGYTF. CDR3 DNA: TGTGCCAGCGGGGAATGGGGCTATGGCTACACCTTC.

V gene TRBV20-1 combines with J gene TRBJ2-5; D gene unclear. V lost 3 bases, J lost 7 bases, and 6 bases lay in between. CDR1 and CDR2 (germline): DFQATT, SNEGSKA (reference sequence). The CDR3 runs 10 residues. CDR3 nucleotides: TGCAGTGCTAGCGCCCGGACCCAGTACTTC. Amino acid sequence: CSASARTQYF.

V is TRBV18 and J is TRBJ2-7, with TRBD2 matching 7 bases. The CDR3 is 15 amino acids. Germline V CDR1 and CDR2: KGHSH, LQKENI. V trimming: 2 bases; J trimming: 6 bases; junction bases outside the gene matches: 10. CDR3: CASSPYQRGGLEQYF. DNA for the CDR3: TGTGCCAGCTCACCATACCAAAGGGGAGGGCTCGAGCAGTACTTC.

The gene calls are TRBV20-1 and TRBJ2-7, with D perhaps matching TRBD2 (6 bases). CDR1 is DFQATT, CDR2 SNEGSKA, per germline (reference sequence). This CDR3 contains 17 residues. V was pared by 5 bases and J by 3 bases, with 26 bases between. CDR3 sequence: CSASKQPVGLAYYEQYF. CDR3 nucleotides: TGCAGTGCTTCTAAACAACCCGTGGGGCTAGCGTACTACGAGCAGTACTTC.

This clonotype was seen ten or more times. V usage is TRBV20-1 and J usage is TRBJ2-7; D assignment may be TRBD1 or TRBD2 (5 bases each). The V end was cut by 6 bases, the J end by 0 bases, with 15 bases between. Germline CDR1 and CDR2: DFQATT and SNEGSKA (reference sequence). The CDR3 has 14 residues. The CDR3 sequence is CSAMTGTDSYEQYF. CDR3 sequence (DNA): TGCAGTGCCATGACCGGGACGGACTCCTACGAGCAGTACTTC.

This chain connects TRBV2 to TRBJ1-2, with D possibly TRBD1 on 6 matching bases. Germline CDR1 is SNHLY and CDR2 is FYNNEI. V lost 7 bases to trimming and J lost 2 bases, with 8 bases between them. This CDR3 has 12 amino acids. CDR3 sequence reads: CASNRVNYGYTF. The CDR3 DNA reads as TGTGCCAGCAACAGGGTGAACTATGGCTACACCTTC.

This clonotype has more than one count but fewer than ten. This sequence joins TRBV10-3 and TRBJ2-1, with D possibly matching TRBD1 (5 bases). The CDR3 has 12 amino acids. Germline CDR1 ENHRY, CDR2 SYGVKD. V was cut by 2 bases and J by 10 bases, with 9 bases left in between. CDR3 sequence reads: CAISEGKGEQFF. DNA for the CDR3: TGTGCCATCAGTGAGGGGAAGGGGGAGCAGTTCTTC.

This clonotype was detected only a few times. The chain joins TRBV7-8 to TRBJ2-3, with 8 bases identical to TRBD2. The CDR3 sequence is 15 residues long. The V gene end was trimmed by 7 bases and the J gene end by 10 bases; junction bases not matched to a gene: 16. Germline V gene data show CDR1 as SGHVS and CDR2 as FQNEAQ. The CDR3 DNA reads TGTGCCAGCACTAAAACCGGGACTAGTCCCCATCCGCAGTATTTT. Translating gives CASTKTGTSPHPQYF.

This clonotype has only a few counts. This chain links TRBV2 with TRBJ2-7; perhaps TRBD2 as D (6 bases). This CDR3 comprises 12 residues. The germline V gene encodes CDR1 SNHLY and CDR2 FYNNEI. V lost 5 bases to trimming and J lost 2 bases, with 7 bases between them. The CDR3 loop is CASSWGAYEQYF. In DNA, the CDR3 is TGTGCCAGCAGTTGGGGGGCCTACGAGCAGTACTTC.

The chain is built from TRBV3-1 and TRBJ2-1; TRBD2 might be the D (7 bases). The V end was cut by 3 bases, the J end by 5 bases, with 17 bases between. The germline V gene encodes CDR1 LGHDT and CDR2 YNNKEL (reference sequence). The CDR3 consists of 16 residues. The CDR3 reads CASSHFGGRADNEQFF. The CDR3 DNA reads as TGTGCCAGCAGCCATTTCGGGGGGCGGGCCGACAATGAGCAGTTCTTC.

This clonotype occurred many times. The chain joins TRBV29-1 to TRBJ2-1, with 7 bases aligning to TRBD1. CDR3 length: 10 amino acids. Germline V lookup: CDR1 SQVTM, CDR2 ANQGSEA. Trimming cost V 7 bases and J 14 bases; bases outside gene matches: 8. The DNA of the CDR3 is TGCAGCGATTTACCCGGGACAGAGTTCTTC. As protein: CSDLPGTEFF.

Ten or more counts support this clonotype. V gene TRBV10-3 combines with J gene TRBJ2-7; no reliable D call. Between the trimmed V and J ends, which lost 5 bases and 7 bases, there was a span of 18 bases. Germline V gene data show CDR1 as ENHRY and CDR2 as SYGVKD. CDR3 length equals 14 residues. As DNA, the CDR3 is TGTGCCATCAGTCCGGAGCCTCAGACGCAAGAGCAGTACTTC. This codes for CAISPEPQTQEQYF.

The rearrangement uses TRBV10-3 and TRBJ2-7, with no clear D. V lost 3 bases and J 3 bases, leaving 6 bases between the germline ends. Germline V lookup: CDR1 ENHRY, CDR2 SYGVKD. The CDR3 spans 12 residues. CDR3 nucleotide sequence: TGTGCCATCAGTGATGGTAACTACGAGCAGTACTTC. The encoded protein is CAISDGNYEQYF.

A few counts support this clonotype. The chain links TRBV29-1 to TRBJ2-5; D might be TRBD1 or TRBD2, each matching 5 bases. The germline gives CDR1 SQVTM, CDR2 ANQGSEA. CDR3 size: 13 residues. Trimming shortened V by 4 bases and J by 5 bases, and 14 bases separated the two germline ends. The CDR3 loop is CSVVRGALETQYF. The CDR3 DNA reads TGCAGCGTTGTTCGAGGGGCCCTTGAGACCCAGTACTTC.

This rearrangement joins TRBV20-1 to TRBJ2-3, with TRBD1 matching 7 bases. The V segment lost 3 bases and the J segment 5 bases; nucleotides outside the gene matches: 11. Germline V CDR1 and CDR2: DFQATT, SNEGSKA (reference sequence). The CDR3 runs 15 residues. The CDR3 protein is CSARETGYVGDTQYF. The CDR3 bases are TGCAGTGCTAGGGAGACAGGGTACGTCGGAGATACGCAGTATTTT.

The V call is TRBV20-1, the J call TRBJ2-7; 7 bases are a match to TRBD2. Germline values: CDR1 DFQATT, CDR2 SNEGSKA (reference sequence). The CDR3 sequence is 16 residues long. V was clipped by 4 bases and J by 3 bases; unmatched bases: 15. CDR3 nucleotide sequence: TGCAGTGCTAAGATTCGCGGCGGGGGAGTCTTCTACGAGCAGTACTTC. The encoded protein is CSAKIRGGGVFYEQYF.

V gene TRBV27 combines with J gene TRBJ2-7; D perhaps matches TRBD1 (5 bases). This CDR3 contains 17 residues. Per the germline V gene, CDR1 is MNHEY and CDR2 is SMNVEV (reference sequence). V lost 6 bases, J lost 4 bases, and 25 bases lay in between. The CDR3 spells CASRTNILTERIYEQYF. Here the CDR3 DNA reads TGTGCCAGCAGAACTAATATCTTGACAGAAAGAATTTACGAGCAGTACTTC.